A selection of T cell receptor beta chains follows, all from one sample in a study of shared clonotypes between healthy human individuals. The repertoire was sequenced with immunoSEQ multiplex PCR; TCRdb's copy has only in-frame clones and lacks some. Of roughly 2.5 million clones in the sample, around 94% were seen once. The specimen was naive CD4+ T cells sorted from blood. The receptors derive from a man between 18 and 29 years old in good health. Both conserved end residues are part of each CDR3. Each record gives: D gene, J gene, clone size, V gene, CDR3 DNA, CDR3 protein. A D gene is named only where the DNA matches it firmly. Clone size is stated in some rows and not others, as once, few, many or a class when expanded.

d_gene: .
j_gene: TRBJ1-4
abundance: once
v_gene: TRBV2
CDR3nt: TGTGCCAGCAGTTGGGGTTCTTCGGCTAATGAAAAACTGTTTTTT
CDR3aa: CASSWGSSANEKLFF

d_gene: .
j_gene: TRBJ2-3
abundance: .
v_gene: TRBV5-1
CDR3nt: TGCGCCAGCAGCTTAACATACGGAGATACGCAGTATTTT
CDR3aa: CASSLTYGDTQYF

d_gene: .
j_gene: TRBJ2-5
abundance: .
v_gene: TRBV25-1
CDR3nt: TGTGCCAGCAGTGAAGGGGGCAGGGAGACCCAGTACTTC
CDR3aa: CASSEGGRETQYF

d_gene: .
j_gene: TRBJ2-7
abundance: once
v_gene: TRBV5-1
CDR3nt: TGCGCCAGCAGTCCTACATACGGGGACGGATCGTACGAGCAGTACTTC
CDR3aa: CASSPTYGDGSYEQYF

d_gene: .
j_gene: TRBJ2-5
abundance: .
v_gene: TRBV5-1
CDR3nt: TGCGCCAGCAGCTTACGGGAAGAGACCCAGTACTTC
CDR3aa: CASSLREETQYF

d_gene: .
j_gene: TRBJ2-5
abundance: .
v_gene: TRBV7-2
CDR3nt: TGTGCCAGCAGCTTGCGCGGTTGGGACGAGACCCAGTACTTC
CDR3aa: CASSLRGWDETQYF

d_gene: .
j_gene: TRBJ2-7
abundance: .
v_gene: TRBV6-5
CDR3nt: TGTGCCAGCAAGAACAGCGCAACCTACGAGCAGTACTTC
CDR3aa: CASKNSATYEQYF

d_gene: TRBD1
j_gene: TRBJ2-1
abundance: .
v_gene: TRBV2
CDR3nt: TGTGCCAGCGTCCAGGGGGTTGAGCAGTTCTTC
CDR3aa: CASVQGVEQFF

d_gene: TRBD2
j_gene: TRBJ2-5
abundance: .
v_gene: TRBV2
CDR3nt: TGTGCCAGCAGTGCCCGACTAGCGGGCAACGGGGAGACCCAGTACTTC
CDR3aa: CASSARLAGNGETQYF

d_gene: .
j_gene: TRBJ1-3
abundance: .
v_gene: TRBV7-8
CDR3nt: TGTGCCAGCAGCTTAGTCGGCAGGGTAGGAAACACCATATATTTT
CDR3aa: CASSLVGRVGNTIYF

d_gene: .
j_gene: TRBJ2-2
abundance: .
v_gene: TRBV11-2
CDR3nt: TGTGCCAGCAGCTTTTCAGGGCGCGGGGAGCTGTTTTTT
CDR3aa: CASSFSGRGELFF

d_gene: .
j_gene: TRBJ2-1
abundance: .
v_gene: TRBV2
CDR3nt: TGTGCCAGCAGTGACCATTCAGGTTTCCAGCGGGATGAGCAGTTCTTC
CDR3aa: CASSDHSGFQRDEQFF

d_gene: TRBD1
j_gene: TRBJ2-7
abundance: .
v_gene: TRBV7-2
CDR3nt: TGTGCCAGCAGCTCATCCGGGACAGGGGCGAGGAAGCAGTACTTC
CDR3aa: CASSSSGTGARKQYF

d_gene: TRBD1
j_gene: TRBJ2-5
abundance: .
v_gene: TRBV10-3
CDR3nt: TGTGCCACCAGGGGACAGGGAGGAGAGACCCAGTACTTC
CDR3aa: CATRGQGGETQYF

d_gene: TRBD2
j_gene: TRBJ2-7
abundance: .
v_gene: TRBV6-1
CDR3nt: TGTGCCAGCGGGGGGGGACTTTCCTACCTAGGGCAGTACTTC
CDR3aa: CASGGGLSYLGQYF

d_gene: .
j_gene: TRBJ1-6
abundance: few
v_gene: TRBV11-2
CDR3nt: TGTGCCAGCAGTCGCTTGGGCTCACCCCTCCACTTT
CDR3aa: CASSRLGSPLHF

d_gene: TRBD2
j_gene: TRBJ2-5
abundance: .
v_gene: TRBV15
CDR3nt: TGTGCCACCAGCACCCCCCCGGGACTAGCCGCTGGAGTCCAGTACTTC
CDR3aa: CATSTPPGLAAGVQYF

d_gene: .
j_gene: TRBJ1-2
abundance: .
v_gene: TRBV27
CDR3nt: TGTGCCAGCAGTTTTCGTCAGAACTATGGCTACACCTTC
CDR3aa: CASSFRQNYGYTF

d_gene: .
j_gene: TRBJ1-2
abundance: .
v_gene: TRBV2
CDR3nt: TGTGCCAGCAGTGAGAGTAACTATGGCTACACCTTC
CDR3aa: CASSESNYGYTF

d_gene: .
j_gene: TRBJ2-3
abundance: .
v_gene: TRBV6-4
CDR3nt: TGTGCCAGCAGCCTCGGGGGTGCCACAGATACGCAGTATTTT
CDR3aa: CASSLGGATDTQYF

d_gene: .
j_gene: TRBJ2-7
abundance: .
v_gene: TRBV19
CDR3nt: TGTGCCAGTAGTATAGGTATGTCCTACGAGCAGTACTTC
CDR3aa: CASSIGMSYEQYF

d_gene: .
j_gene: TRBJ2-5
abundance: .
v_gene: TRBV6-5
CDR3nt: TGTGCCAGCAGTTACGGTGGAGGGGGAGAGACCCAGTACTTC
CDR3aa: CASSYGGGGETQYF

d_gene: .
j_gene: TRBJ1-6
abundance: .
v_gene: TRBV11-2
CDR3nt: TGTGCCAGCAGCTTAGTGGAGGGGTTGAATTCACCCCTCCACTTT
CDR3aa: CASSLVEGLNSPLHF

d_gene: .
j_gene: TRBJ1-5
abundance: .
v_gene: TRBV6-1
CDR3nt: TGTGCCAGCGGCCCCCGGGACCAGCCCCAGCATTTT
CDR3aa: CASGPRDQPQHF

d_gene: .
j_gene: TRBJ2-6
abundance: .
v_gene: TRBV6-1
CDR3nt: TGTGCCAGCAGTGACCAACAGGGAGGTAGCAGCTCTGGGGCCAACGTCCTGACTTTC
CDR3aa: CASSDQQGGSSSGANVLTF

d_gene: .
j_gene: TRBJ2-7
abundance: .
v_gene: TRBV21-1
CDR3nt: TGTGCCAGCAGCAAAGAGGGGATCGAGCAGTACTTC
CDR3aa: CASSKEGIEQYF

d_gene: .
j_gene: TRBJ1-6
abundance: .
v_gene: TRBV18
CDR3nt: TGTGCCAGCTCTGTGACTAATGATTCACCCCTCCACTTT
CDR3aa: CASSVTNDSPLHF

d_gene: .
j_gene: TRBJ1-5
abundance: .
v_gene: TRBV6-5
CDR3nt: TGTGCCAGCAAGAGACAGGCGGACAATCAGCCCCAGCATTTT
CDR3aa: CASKRQADNQPQHF

d_gene: .
j_gene: TRBJ1-4
abundance: .
v_gene: TRBV10-3
CDR3nt: TGTGCCATCATGGGGCCAGGACCTACCGGCGAAGAAAAACTGTTTTTT
CDR3aa: CAIMGPGPTGEEKLFF

d_gene: TRBD1
j_gene: TRBJ1-2
abundance: .
v_gene: TRBV28
CDR3nt: TGTGCCAGCAGTCGTACAGGGGCGGTCTATGGCTACACCTTC
CDR3aa: CASSRTGAVYGYTF

d_gene: .
j_gene: TRBJ1-2
abundance: .
v_gene: TRBV28
CDR3nt: TGTGCCAGCAGTTCGGGAGGGGGGCTGGTCGACGGCTACACCTTC
CDR3aa: CASSSGGGLVDGYTF

d_gene: .
j_gene: TRBJ2-4
abundance: .
v_gene: TRBV10-3
CDR3nt: TGTGCCATCGGGGGTCTAAACATTCAGTACTTC
CDR3aa: CAIGGLNIQYF

d_gene: TRBD2
j_gene: TRBJ2-1
abundance: .
v_gene: TRBV5-1
CDR3nt: TGCGCCAGCAGCCCAAAGGGGACTAGCGTTTGGCGGAATGAGCAGTTCTTC
CDR3aa: CASSPKGTSVWRNEQFF

d_gene: TRBD1
j_gene: TRBJ1-2
abundance: .
v_gene: TRBV4-1
CDR3nt: TGCGCCAGCAGCCGCCCCGACGACAGGGGAATCTATGGCTACACCTTC
CDR3aa: CASSRPDDRGIYGYTF

d_gene: .
j_gene: TRBJ1-1
abundance: .
v_gene: TRBV9
CDR3nt: TGTGCCAGCAGCGTAGTCCCGTTCGATACTGAAGCTTTCTTT
CDR3aa: CASSVVPFDTEAFF

d_gene: TRBD1
j_gene: TRBJ1-2
abundance: .
v_gene: TRBV27
CDR3nt: TGTGCCAGCAGTTTACAGGGACAGCCGAACTATGGCTACACCTTC
CDR3aa: CASSLQGQPNYGYTF

d_gene: .
j_gene: TRBJ1-1
abundance: .
v_gene: TRBV7-2
CDR3nt: TGTGCCAGCAGCTCCGAGAGTTACACTGAAGCTTTCTTT
CDR3aa: CASSSESYTEAFF

d_gene: .
j_gene: TRBJ1-2
abundance: .
v_gene: TRBV6-1
CDR3nt: TGTGCCAGCAGGAAGACAGGATCCTCCTATGGCTACACCTTC
CDR3aa: CASRKTGSSYGYTF

d_gene: .
j_gene: TRBJ2-7
abundance: .
v_gene: TRBV28
CDR3nt: TGTGCCAGCAGTTATCCAGGGCTGGAGTACGAGCAGTACTTC
CDR3aa: CASSYPGLEYEQYF

d_gene: .
j_gene: TRBJ2-7
abundance: .
v_gene: TRBV12-5
CDR3nt: TGTGCTAGTGGGCCTGGGGCGGGTGCCTACGAGCAGTACTTC
CDR3aa: CASGPGAGAYEQYF

d_gene: TRBD2
j_gene: TRBJ2-7
abundance: .
v_gene: TRBV29-1
CDR3nt: TGCAGCGCCCTTAGCGGGAGATACGAGCAGTACTTC
CDR3aa: CSALSGRYEQYF

d_gene: .
j_gene: TRBJ2-7
abundance: .
v_gene: TRBV5-5
CDR3nt: TGTGCCAGCAGCTTTGGGGGAGCCTCCTACGAGCAGTACTTC
CDR3aa: CASSFGGASYEQYF

d_gene: .
j_gene: TRBJ1-2
abundance: .
v_gene: TRBV28
CDR3nt: TGTGCCAGCAGTTTAAGTGGCTTCTGGACCCTTACGGATGGAGGCTACACCTTC
CDR3aa: CASSLSGFWTLTDGGYTF

d_gene: TRBD2
j_gene: TRBJ2-7
abundance: once
v_gene: TRBV18
CDR3nt: TGTGCCAGCTCACCACAAAGACTAGCGGGCTACGAGCAGTACTTC
CDR3aa: CASSPQRLAGYEQYF

d_gene: TRBD1
j_gene: TRBJ1-1
abundance: .
v_gene: TRBV5-1
CDR3nt: TGCGCCAGCAGCTTGGGACAGGGATACACTGAAGCTTTCTTT
CDR3aa: CASSLGQGYTEAFF

d_gene: .
j_gene: TRBJ1-4
abundance: .
v_gene: TRBV6-5
CDR3nt: TGTGCCAGCAGTTACAACAGCGCAACTAATGAAAAACTGTTTTTT
CDR3aa: CASSYNSATNEKLFF

d_gene: .
j_gene: TRBJ2-7
abundance: .
v_gene: TRBV6-1
CDR3nt: TGTGCCAGCAGTGAACGGCAGGGGTACGAGCAGTACTTC
CDR3aa: CASSERQGYEQYF

d_gene: .
j_gene: TRBJ2-1
abundance: .
v_gene: TRBV4-3
CDR3nt: TGCGCCAGCAGCCAAGATTTCGAGCTCGATGAGCAGTTCTTC
CDR3aa: CASSQDFELDEQFF

d_gene: TRBD2
j_gene: TRBJ2-1
abundance: once
v_gene: TRBV2
CDR3nt: TGTGCCAGCAGTGAACGGGGGGTTGTCTACAATGAGCAGTTCTTC
CDR3aa: CASSERGVVYNEQFF

d_gene: .
j_gene: TRBJ2-5
abundance: once
v_gene: TRBV6-6
CDR3nt: TGTGCCAGCAGTTCTGGACAGCCCGGTGGGGGGACCCAGTACTTC
CDR3aa: CASSSGQPGGGTQYF

d_gene: TRBD1
j_gene: TRBJ1-1
abundance: .
v_gene: TRBV5-6
CDR3nt: TGTGCCAGCAGCCTCTGGGACAGGGAGAACACTGAAGCTTTCTTT
CDR3aa: CASSLWDRENTEAFF

d_gene: .
j_gene: TRBJ2-3
abundance: .
v_gene: TRBV2
CDR3nt: TGTGCCAGGGACAGAAAAAGCACAGATACGCAGTATTTT
CDR3aa: CARDRKSTDTQYF

d_gene: TRBD1
j_gene: TRBJ1-4
abundance: .
v_gene: TRBV28
CDR3nt: TGTGCCAGCAGTTTATGGACAGGGGGACAAAATAATGAAAAACTGTTTTTT
CDR3aa: CASSLWTGGQNNEKLFF

d_gene: TRBD1
j_gene: TRBJ1-4
abundance: .
v_gene: TRBV5-1
CDR3nt: TGCGCCAGCAGCTCGGCAGGGGGAATTAATGAAAAACTGTTTTTT
CDR3aa: CASSSAGGINEKLFF

d_gene: .
j_gene: TRBJ1-6
abundance: once
v_gene: TRBV30
CDR3nt: TGTGCCTGGAGTCCCCCTATGTCAAGGAGATATAATTCACCCCTCCACTTT
CDR3aa: CAWSPPMSRRYNSPLHF

d_gene: .
j_gene: TRBJ2-2
abundance: .
v_gene: TRBV4-1
CDR3nt: TGCGCCAGCAGCGTTCCGGGACCAAACACCGGGGAGCTGTTTTTT
CDR3aa: CASSVPGPNTGELFF

d_gene: TRBD2
j_gene: TRBJ2-3
abundance: few
v_gene: TRBV5-1
CDR3nt: TGCGCCAGCAGCTTGGAAGGGCTAGCGGGAGCCACAGATACGCAGTATTTT
CDR3aa: CASSLEGLAGATDTQYF

d_gene: .
j_gene: TRBJ2-7
abundance: once
v_gene: TRBV28
CDR3nt: TGTGCCAGCAGCTCCGTGAGCTACGAGCAGTACTTC
CDR3aa: CASSSVSYEQYF

d_gene: .
j_gene: TRBJ2-1
abundance: .
v_gene: TRBV5-8
CDR3nt: TGTGCCAGCAGCTTGGCCCCGGGACCCTACAATGAGCAGTTCTTC
CDR3aa: CASSLAPGPYNEQFF

d_gene: TRBD1
j_gene: TRBJ1-1
abundance: few
v_gene: TRBV7-9
CDR3nt: TGTGCCAGCAGCATTACAGGGGCCCCGAACACTGAAGCTTTCTTT
CDR3aa: CASSITGAPNTEAFF